Sequencing of this T cell receptor (beta chain) was carried out in a study of beta chain features in type 1 diabetes. A remark on this clone: The antigen remains unidentified.

This CDR3 spans 17 amino acids. Trimming left V 5 bases short and J 2 bases short, with 21 bases between. The germline CDR1 and CDR2 sequences are SGHAT and FQDESV (reference sequence). By way of CD45RO/CCR7/CD25/CD127/CD95/CD27, the CD4+ regulatory, stem cell-like memory, central memory and naive cells were sorted. The investigators reverse transcribed all of the isolated RNA, so they sequenced expressed TCRB transcripts. The table came from immunoSEQ multiplex PCR; TCRdb's copy has only in-frame clones and leaves some out. The data show roughly 330,000 clones, with 8% to 13% seen just once and 0.015% to 0.02% held by the top ten. Points from the study as a whole: VDJ junctions from type 1 diabetes patients carried fewer insertions and larger deletions. Sequencing used cDNA, and cells with high TCR expression could therefore be over-represented.

The sample was naive CD4+ T cells from blood. The rearrangement joins TRBV11-1 to TRBJ2-5; D may be TRBD1 (7 bases). The clonotype was recovered from a woman aged 25 to 39 in good health. The CDR3 spells CASSLQGGAVFQETQYF. CDR3 bases: TGTGCCAGCAGCCTCCAGGGGGGCGCGGTTTTTCAAGAGACCCAGTACTTC.